This paragraph covers one T cell receptor (beta chain) sequence. This clone's antigen is unknown. The record has no base qualities; no much larger clone is one base away. In the germline V gene, CDR1 corresponds to WSHSY and CDR2 to SAAADI. Taken from cysteine to phenylalanine, the CDR3 has 11 residues. Just the 33-base CDR3 DNA is kept, in frame starting at base 1. V loses 7 bases, J loses 4 bases, and the germline ends lie 6 bases apart. The sample comes from a study of lymphopenia after photon versus proton radiotherapy (dated by TCRdb to between 2018 and 2021). With regard to the full study: The study compared the immunological effects of photon versus proton radiation therapy in patients with gastrointestinal tumors who developed high-grade lymphopenia. The roughly 18 patients in the cohort had gastrointestinal tumors, were treated with either photon or proton therapy, and subsequently developed lymphopenia. The study was designed to characterize how the impact on the immune system differs between the two radiation modalities. Study-wide findings and limitations: Across the cohort, among patients who died, a greater drop in TCR diversity after the nadir was inversely correlated with overall survival time. After the lymphocyte count nadir, oligoclonal expansion, especially of CD8+ Temra cells, was observed in photon-treated repertoires, and the drop in diversity was driven by this expansion. Relative stability during treatment was observed in proton-treated patients, whereas loss of naive T cells and TCR diversity and gain of effector/memory populations were observed in photon-treated patients. The survival association was examined only in patients who died, and the authors described better survival with proton therapy as a possibility, not as a demonstrated result.

Library method: the immunoSEQ multiplex PCR assay. T cell repertoires were profiled with deep sequencing of rearranged TCR beta loci together with multiparametric flow cytometry. TCRdb retrieved this table from immuneACCESS and kept in-frame rearrangements only. Not all clones are present; in checked studies, unresolved V genes account for under half, and no reason is known for the remainder. Here the sample has 25,000 to 35,000 clones; approximately 87% occur a single time. Approximately 45% of the sample comes from the top ten. The V and J segments used are TRBV10-2 and TRBJ2-3; the D gene remains uncertain. Sequenced here: peripheral blood, sampled from a patient treated with proton-based radiotherapy. This clonotype originated in a woman aged 55-70 years with cholangiocarcinoma. Some clones in this sample may be carry-over from other donors' samples. The CDR3 reads CASILADTQYF. The sequence in DNA is TGCGCCAGCATTTTAGCAGATACGCAGTATTTT.